These 30 T cell receptor beta chains were all obtained from the same sample, sequenced in a study of glioma-infiltrating T cells after dendritic cell vaccination. Time point described: after dendritic cell vaccination, including at tumor progression/relapse. Some clones are missing from TCRdb's copy, which holds only in-frame ones; the method was immunoSEQ multiplex PCR. Here the sample spans fewer than 70,000 clones, more than 75% being singletons. Sequencing was performed on blood, taken after dendritic cell vaccination. These receptors were collected from a human donor with glioblastoma.

The chain has TRBV14 and TRBJ2-3; D is possibly TRBD2 (5 bases). Germline values: CDR1 SGHDN, CDR2 FVKESK. The length of the CDR3 is 17 residues. Trimming shortened V by 0 bases and J by 3 bases, and 16 bases separated the two germline ends. CDR3 amino acids: CASSQDSAGWSTDTQYF. CDR3 coding DNA: TGTGCCAGCAGCCAAGATAGTGCGGGTTGGAGTACAGATACGCAGTATTTT.

The chain joins TRBV10-3 to TRBJ1-2; 9 bases line up with TRBD1. The junction had 2 bases not matched to a gene; V was cut back by 1 base and J by 8 bases. The CDR3 totals 13 residues. The germline V gene encodes CDR1 ENHRY and CDR2 SYGVKD. As DNA, the CDR3 is TGTGCCATCAGTGAGTGGGACAGGGCCGGCTACACCTTC. Protein product: CAISEWDRAGYTF.

This chain uses TRBV9 with TRBJ2-1; TRBD2 might be the D (6 bases). Trimming took 0 bases from V and 6 from J, leaving 13 bases between them. The CDR3 loop spans 15 amino acids. Germline CDR1 is SGDLS and CDR2 is YYNGEE. The CDR3 DNA sequence: TGTGCCAGCAGCGTAGGCCGGCCTAGCGCCAATGAGCAGTTCTTC. This encodes CASSVGRPSANEQFF.

The genes are TRBV7-9 and TRBJ2-7, with TRBD1 matching 10 bases. Losses at the gene ends were 6 bases for V and 6 bases for J; bases not matched to a gene: 5. The CDR3 has 13 amino acids. Germline CDR1 and CDR2: SEHNR and FQNEAQ (reference sequence). CDR3 protein: CASRTGTGVEQYF. For the CDR3, the DNA is TGTGCCAGCAGGACCGGGACAGGGGTCGAGCAGTACTTC.

V usage is TRBV7-9 and J usage is TRBJ2-7; no clear D. The germline CDR1 and CDR2 sequences are SEHNR and FQNEAQ (reference sequence). Trimming pared 1 base from V and 4 bases from J, leaving 5 bases between. The CDR3 runs 12 residues. CDR3 amino acids: CASSLGQYEQYF. In nucleotides, the CDR3 is TGTGCCAGCAGCTTAGGTCAGTACGAGCAGTACTTC.

V gene TRBV29-1 combines with J gene TRBJ2-7, with D tentatively TRBD1 (8 bases). The length of the CDR3 is 12 residues. The V and J ends lost 7 bases and 2 bases respectively, with 12 bases between them. Germline V gives CDR1 SQVTM, CDR2 ANQGSEA. The CDR3 protein is CSATGGAYEQYF. The CDR3 DNA reads TGCAGCGCTACAGGGGGGGCCTACGAGCAGTACTTC.

This sequence joins TRBV27 and TRBJ1-1; D is unclear. The CDR3 is 12 residues long. Trimming left V 6 bases short and J 8 bases short, with 13 bases between. Germline V gene data show CDR1 as MNHEY and CDR2 as SMNVEV (reference sequence). The CDR3 DNA reads as TGTGCCAGCAGAACGGGAGGGAGAGAAGCTTTCTTT. This translates into CASRTGGREAFF.

The table lists this clone with a count of one. The chain carries TRBV27 and TRBJ1-2, with D maybe TRBD1 (5 bases). Looked up from germline, CDR1 is MNHEY and CDR2 is SMNVEV (reference sequence). Trimming stripped 6 bases from V and 0 bases from J, with 11 bases between. This CDR3 comprises 14 residues. In DNA form, the CDR3 reads TGTGCCAGCAGATTTCGGGGGTCTAACTATGGCTACACCTTC. It encodes CASRFRGSNYGYTF.

The J gene is TRBJ2-7, the V gene TRBV7-8; D may be TRBD2 (5 bases). The CDR3 runs 18 residues. Per germline, CDR1 SGHVS and CDR2 FQNEAQ. Trimming removed 7 bases at V and 1 base at J, with 26 bases between. The CDR3 sequence is CASIPSRRTARSSYEQYF. CDR3 sequence (DNA): TGTGCCAGCATCCCTTCCCGCCGGACTGCCAGGAGTTCCTACGAGCAGTACTTC. Based on the CDR3 plus reference TRBV7-8 and TRBJ2-7, the full variable domain is GAGVSQSPRYKVAKRGQDVALRCDPISGHVSLFWYQQALGQGPEFLTYFQNEAQLDKSGLPSDRFFAERPEGSVSTLKIQRTQQEDSAVYLCASIPSRRTARSSYEQYFGPGTRLTVT.

This chain joins TRBV19 and TRBJ1-3; TRBD1 matches at 9 bases. The CDR3 has 16 residues. Germline V gene lookup returns CDR1 LNHDA and CDR2 SQIVND (reference sequence). The V segment lost 3 bases and the J segment 4 bases; nucleotides outside the gene matches: 7. The CDR3 DNA reads TGTGCCAGTAGTATCCTACAGGGGGCCGGAGGAAACACCATATATTTT. The encoded protein is CASSILQGAGGNTIYF.

The genes are TRBV14 and TRBJ1-2, with TRBD1 identical over 9 bases. Trimming removed 4 bases from V and 7 bases from J; junction bases left unmatched: 7. CDR1 and CDR2 from the germline V gene are SGHDN and FVKESK. This CDR3 is built from 14 residues. The CDR3 coding sequence is TGTGCCAGCAGCCCATACGGGACAGGGTCTGGCTACACCTTC. It codes for CASSPYGTGSGYTF. Full variable domain (missing parts from reference TRBV14 and TRBJ1-2): EAGVTQFPSHSVIEKGQTVTLRCDPISGHDNLYWYRRVMGKEIKFLLHFVKESKQDESGMPNNRFLAERTGGTYSTLKVQPAELEDSGVYFCASSPYGTGSGYTFGSGTRLTVV.

The CDR3 bases are TGCACCAGCGCTCTAGCGGGCCGTCCCTACGAGCAGTACTTC. Protein sequence: CTSALAGRPYEQYF. The chain carries TRBV1 and TRBJ2-7; the D call TRBD2 from the table was never checked on the DNA. TRBV1 is noted as a pseudogene. The CDR3 sequence is 14 residues long.

The J gene is TRBJ1-2, the V gene TRBV13; a possible D gene is TRBD1 (5 bases). V lost 6 bases to trimming and J lost 2 bases, with 13 bases between them. This CDR3 is built from 14 residues. The V gene's germline CDR1 is PRHDT and CDR2 FYEKMQ (reference sequence). The CDR3 nucleotides read TGTGCCAGCAGTTCCTCGACAGTAAACTATGGCTACACCTTC. Its protein is CASSSSTVNYGYTF. Supplemented by reference TRBV13 and TRBJ1-2, the full variable domain reads AAGVIQSPRHLIKEKRETATLKCYPIPRHDTVYWYQQGPGQDPQFLISFYEKMQSDKGSIPDRFSAQQFSDYHSELNMSSLELGDSALYFCASSSSTVNYGYTFGSGTRLTVV.

CDR3 amino acids: CASSHAYPGTDHSYEQYF. The CDR3, as DNA: TGTGCCAGCAGCCACGCCTACCCTGGGACAGATCATTCCTACGAGCAGTACTTC. The chain uses TRBV7-9 and TRBJ2-7; TRBD1 matches at 7 bases. V shed 5 bases, J shed 1 base, and the junction held 17 bases outside the gene matches. The CDR3 totals 18 residues. The V gene's germline CDR1 is SEHNR and CDR2 FQNEAQ (reference sequence).

This chain links TRBV7-2 with TRBJ2-3; TRBD1 agrees at 7 bases. This CDR3 region has 15 residues. Germline assignment: CDR1 SGHTA and CDR2 FQGNSA. Trimming took 2 bases from V and 0 from J; bases not matched to a gene: 2. CDR3 DNA: TGTGCCAGCAGCTTATTGGGACAGAGCACAGATACGCAGTATTTT. This encodes CASSLLGQSTDTQYF. Supplemented by reference TRBV7-2 and TRBJ2-3, the full variable domain reads GAGVSQSPSNKVTEKGKDVELRCDPISGHTALYWYRQSLGQGLEFLIYFQGNSAPDKSGLPSDRFSAERTGGSVSTLTIQRTQQEDSAVYLCASSLLGQSTDTQYFGPGTRLTVL.

The chain links TRBV5-1 to TRBJ1-6; D perhaps matches TRBD1 (6 bases). V lost 6 bases to trimming and J lost 9 bases, with 19 bases between them. This CDR3 is built from 15 residues. The germline gives CDR1 SGHRS, CDR2 YFSETQ. CDR3 nucleotides: TGCGCCAGCAAGGAAGGAACAGGGTCGGTTTCACCCCTCCACTTT. This translates into CASKEGTGSVSPLHF.

V usage is TRBV7-6 and J usage is TRBJ2-1, with TRBD1 identical over 10 bases. There are 15 residues in the CDR3. J was trimmed by 4 bases and V by 5 bases; bases with no gene match: 5. Germline lookup yields CDR1 SGHVS and CDR2 FNYEAQ. The CDR3 DNA sequence: TGTGCCAGCAGCCCGGACAGGGGGTTGTACAATGAGCAGTTCTTC. Translation: CASSPDRGLYNEQFF.

The V call is TRBV11-1, the J call TRBJ1-1, with 7 bases that match TRBD1. This CDR3 contains 13 residues. Germline CDR1 reads SGHAT; CDR2 reads FQDESV (reference sequence). V shed 1 base and J 7 bases; nucleotides not matched to a gene: 3. CDR3 DNA sequence: TGTGCCAGCAGCTTAGGGTGGACAGGTGAAGCTTTCTTT. It codes for CASSLGWTGEAFF. The full variable domain, its missing parts supplied by reference TRBV11-1 and TRBJ1-1, is EAEVAQSPRYKITEKSQAVAFWCDPISGHATLYWYRQILGQGPELLVQFQDESVVDDSQLPKDRFSAERLKGVDSTLKIQPAELGDSAMYLCASSLGWTGEAFFGQGTRLTVV.

The chain combines TRBV27 with TRBJ2-3; D is perhaps TRBD2 (7 bases). Germline V gives CDR1 MNHEY, CDR2 SMNVEV (reference sequence). Trimming left V 3 bases short and J 5 bases short, with 15 bases between. This CDR3 has 15 amino acids. CDR3 region: CASSFVGGPGDTQYF. DNA of the CDR3: TGTGCCAGCAGTTTCGTCGGGGGGCCGGGAGATACGCAGTATTTT.

The V gene is TRBV6-5, the J gene TRBJ2-1, with TRBD1 matching 10 bases. CDR3 length equals 15 residues. Germline loops: CDR1 MNHEY, CDR2 SVGAGI. Trimming cost V 7 bases and J 4 bases; bases outside gene matches: 7. In DNA form, the CDR3 reads TGTGCCAGCATTACCCGGGACAGGGGATACAATGAGCAGTTCTTC. Encoded protein: CASITRDRGYNEQFF.

The chain couples TRBV11-2 to TRBJ2-7, with D unresolved. This CDR3 is 15 amino acids long. Trimming took 5 bases from V and 1 from J, leaving 15 bases between them. Germline-derived CDR1 and CDR2 are SGHAT and FQNNGV. The CDR3, as DNA: TGTGCCAGCAGCCCCCCCTCGTCCAGATCCTACGAGCAGTACTTC. Protein sequence: CASSPPSSRSYEQYF.

The genes are TRBV27 and TRBJ2-5, with TRBD1 matching over 9 bases. Germline loops: CDR1 MNHEY, CDR2 SMNVEV (reference sequence). Losses at the gene ends were 3 bases for V and 4 bases for J; bases not matched to a gene: 3. This CDR3 spans 14 amino acids. CDR3 DNA: TGTGCCAGCAGTTTGGACAGGGGTACAGAGACCCAGTACTTC. Its protein is CASSLDRGTETQYF.

The chain is built from TRBV27 and TRBJ2-5; 9 bases map to TRBD2. CDR3 length: 15 amino acids. Germline V CDR1 and CDR2: MNHEY, SMNVEV (reference sequence). V was clipped by 3 bases and J by 2 bases; unmatched bases: 4. The CDR3 is CASSFAGGHQETQYF. CDR3 sequence (DNA): TGTGCCAGCAGTTTTGCGGGGGGGCATCAAGAGACCCAGTACTTC.

This clone occurred a few times. The J gene is TRBJ2-3, the V gene TRBV9; D may be TRBD1 (6 bases). V lost 2 bases and J lost 6, with 16 bases in between. This CDR3 is 15 amino acids long. CDR1 SGDLS and CDR2 YYNGEE come from the germline V gene. The CDR3 nucleotides read TGTGCCAGCAGCGTCGAGGGACACTATCTGGATACGCAGTATTTT. Translation gives CASSVEGHYLDTQYF. The full variable domain, completed using reference TRBV9 and TRBJ2-3, is DSGVTQTPKHLITATGQRVTLRCSPRSGDLSVYWYQQSLDQGLQFLIQYYNGEERAKGNILERFSAQQFPDLHSELNLSSLELGDSALYFCASSVEGHYLDTQYFGPGTRLTVL.

V gene TRBV11-1 combines with J gene TRBJ2-7; 11 positions match TRBD1. V trimming: 5 bases; J trimming: 6 bases; junction bases outside the gene matches: 6. CDR1 is SGHAT and CDR2 is FQDESV in the germline V gene (reference sequence). The CDR3 is 14 residues long. The DNA of the CDR3 is TGTGCCAGCAGCAAAGGGACAGGGGGTAGCGAGCAGTACTTC. This codes for CASSKGTGGSEQYF. Full variable domain (outside the CDR3, taken from reference TRBV11-1 and TRBJ2-7): EAEVAQSPRYKITEKSQAVAFWCDPISGHATLYWYRQILGQGPELLVQFQDESVVDDSQLPKDRFSAERLKGVDSTLKIQPAELGDSAMYLCASSKGTGGSEQYFGPGTRLTVT.

This chain uses TRBV5-6 with TRBJ2-1; TRBD2 agrees at 8 bases. Germline values: CDR1 SGHDT, CDR2 YYEEEE. The CDR3 spans 16 residues. With 0 bases clipped from V and 9 bases from J, the junction kept 11 bases outside the gene matches. In DNA, the CDR3 is TGTGCCAGCAGCTTGGCCGGGCTAGCGGGCGGGGGTGAGCAGTTCTTC. It codes for CASSLAGLAGGGEQFF.

V and J are TRBV7-2 and TRBJ1-2; no firm D call. The CDR3 has 15 residues. Trimming shortened V by 1 base and J by 0 bases, and 9 bases separated the two germline ends. CDR1 and CDR2 (germline): SGHTA, FQGNSA. CDR3 nucleotide sequence: TGTGCCAGCAGCTTAGGAGGGAGATCTAACTATGGCTACACCTTC. Translating it yields CASSLGGRSNYGYTF.

The chain has TRBV4-3 and TRBJ2-2; 8 bases agree with TRBD2. The germline V gene encodes CDR1 LGHNA and CDR2 YSLEER. This CDR3 contains 15 residues. V dropped 6 bases and J dropped 3; count of bases not matched to a gene: 6. CDR3 coding DNA: TGCGCCAGCAGGGAAGGACTAGCCTACACCGGGGAGCTGTTTTTT. This encodes CASREGLAYTGELFF.

The rearrangement joins TRBV18 to TRBJ2-2; 10 bases align to TRBD1. V was pared by 6 bases and J by 3 bases, with 7 bases of the junction left unmatched. Germline CDR1 is KGHSH and CDR2 is LQKENI. The CDR3 has 16 amino acids. The CDR3 is CASSFQTGGDTGELFF. The CDR3 coding sequence is TGTGCCAGCTCCTTCCAGACAGGGGGCGACACCGGGGAGCTGTTTTTT.

As for this clone: Other DNA variants within this sample encode the same CDR3. V and J are TRBV7-8 and TRBJ1-6, with D perhaps matching TRBD1 (5 bases). V lost 3 bases, J lost 1 base, and 10 bases lay in between. The CDR3 consists of 16 residues. Per the germline V gene, CDR1 is SGHVS and CDR2 is FQNEAQ. The DNA for the CDR3 is TGTGCCAGCAGCTTTGGGGGGGGTTCCTATAATTCACCCCTCCACTTT. It translates to CASSFGGGSYNSPLHF.